This T cell receptor beta chain came from a study of T cells in Graves' hyperthyroidism and ophthalmopathy. RNA transcripts served as the template for amplifying TCR beta CDR3 regions. Researchers ran a first-round RT-PCR on the TCR CDR3 using the HTBI primer set. Using its own MiXCR run on the multiplex PCR reads, TCRdb lists one record per CDR3 protein. The repertoire includes around 350,000 distinct CDR3 sequences, roughly 15% of them detected once, and around 20% sits in the top ten. The CDR3 contains 12 residues. V dropped 5 bases and J dropped 4 bases, with 7 bases sitting between them. Germline V gives CDR1 KGHSH, CDR2 LQKENI. Overall study results and limits: Progression to ophthalmopathy was predicted a median of roughly 6.5 months early.

In the case of this clonotype: Its antigen is still unknown.

Individuals with ophthalmopathy presented a Clinical Activity Score of at least 3, a NOSPECS grade of at least 4 and a duration under 3 months. Researchers barred patients who had uncontrolled infection, other autoimmune disease, pregnancy or lactation. Each diagnosis drew on symptoms, thyroxine, TRAb, thyroid ultrasound and orbital computed tomography findings. The source is a woman in her twenties or thirties with Graves' ophthalmopathy. Sequencing was done on a sample of blood. The chain has TRBV18 and TRBJ2-3; no clear D gene. The CDR3 bases are TGTGCCAGCTCAATGAGTCCAGATACGCAGTATTTT. Its protein product is CASSMSPDTQYF.